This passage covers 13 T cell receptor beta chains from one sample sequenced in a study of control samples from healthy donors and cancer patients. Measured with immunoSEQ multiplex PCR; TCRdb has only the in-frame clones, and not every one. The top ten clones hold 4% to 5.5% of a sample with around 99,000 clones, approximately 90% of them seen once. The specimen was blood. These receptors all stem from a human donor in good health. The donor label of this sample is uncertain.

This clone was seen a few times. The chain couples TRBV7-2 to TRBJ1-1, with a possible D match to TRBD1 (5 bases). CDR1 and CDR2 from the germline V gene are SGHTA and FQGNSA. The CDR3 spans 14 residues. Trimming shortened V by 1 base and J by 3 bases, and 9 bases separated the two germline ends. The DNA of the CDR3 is TGTGCCAGCAGCTTAGACAGGAGTTACACTGAAGCTTTCTTT. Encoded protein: CASSLDRSYTEAFF.

DNA for the CDR3: TGTGCCAGTAGTCTACGACAGGGCGGCGGAAACATTCAGTACTTC. It yields the protein CASSLRQGGGNIQYF. The rearrangement joins TRBV19 to TRBJ2-4; TRBD1 aligns across 7 bases. CDR1 is LNHDA, CDR2 SQIVND, per germline (reference sequence). The V and J ends lost 5 bases and 6 bases, in that order; junction bases with no gene match: 10. This CDR3 has 15 residues.

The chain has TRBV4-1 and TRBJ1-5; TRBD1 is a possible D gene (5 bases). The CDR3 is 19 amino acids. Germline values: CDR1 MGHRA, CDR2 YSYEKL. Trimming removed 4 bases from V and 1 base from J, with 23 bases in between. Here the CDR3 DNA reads TGCGCCAGCAGCCTACACTCTCCCACGGACACGTCGAGCAATCAGCCCCAGCATTTT. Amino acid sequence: CASSLHSPTDTSSNQPQHF.

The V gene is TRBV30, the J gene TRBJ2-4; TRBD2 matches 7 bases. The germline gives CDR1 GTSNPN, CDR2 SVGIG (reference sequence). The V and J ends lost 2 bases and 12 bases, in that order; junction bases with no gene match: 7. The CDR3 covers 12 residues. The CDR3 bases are TGTGCCTGGAGTCCAACCGGGGGGACTCAGTACTTC. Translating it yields CAWSPTGGTQYF.

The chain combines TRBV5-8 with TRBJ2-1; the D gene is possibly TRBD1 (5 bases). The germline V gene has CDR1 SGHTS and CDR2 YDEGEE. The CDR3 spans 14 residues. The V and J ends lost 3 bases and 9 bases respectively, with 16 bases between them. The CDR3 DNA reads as TGTGCCAGCAGCTGGGCACAGGAAAAGTCTGAGCAGTTCTTC. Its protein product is CASSWAQEKSEQFF.

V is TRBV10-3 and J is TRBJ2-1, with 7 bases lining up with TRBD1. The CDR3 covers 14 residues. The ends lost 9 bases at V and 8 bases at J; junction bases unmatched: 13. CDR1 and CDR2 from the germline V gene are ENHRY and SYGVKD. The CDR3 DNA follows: TGTGCCATGTCAGGGGGTATGGACGGGGATGAGCAGTTCTTC. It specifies CAMSGGMDGDEQFF.

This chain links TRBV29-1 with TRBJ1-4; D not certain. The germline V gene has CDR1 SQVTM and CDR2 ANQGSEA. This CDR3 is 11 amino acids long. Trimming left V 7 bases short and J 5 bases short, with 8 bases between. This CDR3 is CSGMTNEKLFF. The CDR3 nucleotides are TGCAGCGGGATGACAAATGAAAAACTGTTTTTT. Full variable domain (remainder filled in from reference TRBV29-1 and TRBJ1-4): SAVISQKPSRDICQRGTSLTIQCQVDSQVTMMFWYRQQPGQSLTLIATANQGSEATYESGFVIDKFPISRPNLTFSTLTVSNMSPEDSSIYLCSGMTNEKLFFGSGTQLSVL.

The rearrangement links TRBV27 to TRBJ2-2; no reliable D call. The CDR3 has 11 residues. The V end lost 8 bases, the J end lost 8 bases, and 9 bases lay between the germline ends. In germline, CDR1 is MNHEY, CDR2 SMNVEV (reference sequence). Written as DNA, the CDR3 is TGTGCCAGCTACCGGTCGGGGGAGCTGTTTTTT. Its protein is CASYRSGELFF.

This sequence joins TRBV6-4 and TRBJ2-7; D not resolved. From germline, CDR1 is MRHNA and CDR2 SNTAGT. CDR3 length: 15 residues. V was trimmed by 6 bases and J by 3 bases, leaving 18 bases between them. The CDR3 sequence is CASRNLNGRFYEQYF. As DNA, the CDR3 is TGTGCCAGCAGGAATCTGAATGGCCGGTTCTACGAGCAGTACTTC.

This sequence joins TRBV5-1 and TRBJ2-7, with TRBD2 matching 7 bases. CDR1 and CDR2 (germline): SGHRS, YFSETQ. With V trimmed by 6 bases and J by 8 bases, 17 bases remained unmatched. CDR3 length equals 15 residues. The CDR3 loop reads CASNRGSGELRKQYF. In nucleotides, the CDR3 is TGCGCCAGCAATCGGGGCAGCGGGGAACTACGGAAGCAGTACTTC.

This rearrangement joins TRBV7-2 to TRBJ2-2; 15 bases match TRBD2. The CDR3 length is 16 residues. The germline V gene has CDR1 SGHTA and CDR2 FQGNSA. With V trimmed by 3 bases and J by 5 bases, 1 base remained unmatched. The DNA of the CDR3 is TGTGCCAGCAGCTTGGGACTAGCGGGGGGAACCGGGGAGCTGTTTTTT. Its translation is CASSLGLAGGTGELFF.

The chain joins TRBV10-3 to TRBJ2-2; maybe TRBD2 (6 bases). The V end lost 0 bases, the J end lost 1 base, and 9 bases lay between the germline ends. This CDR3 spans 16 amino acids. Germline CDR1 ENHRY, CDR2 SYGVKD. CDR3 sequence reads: CAISESGLMNTGELFF. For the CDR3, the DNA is TGTGCCATCAGTGAGTCCGGACTAATGAACACCGGGGAGCTGTTTTTT.

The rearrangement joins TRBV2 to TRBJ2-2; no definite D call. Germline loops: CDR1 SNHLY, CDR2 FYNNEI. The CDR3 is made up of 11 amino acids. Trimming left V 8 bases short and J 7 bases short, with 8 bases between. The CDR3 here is CASRKGGELFF. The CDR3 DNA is TGTGCCAGCCGCAAGGGCGGGGAGCTGTTTTTT.